This TCR beta chain comes out of a study of blood T cell repertoires in COVID-19. The ends lost 2 bases at V and 4 bases at J; junction bases unmatched: 4. CDR1 is LNHDA, CDR2 SQIVND, per germline (reference sequence). The CDR3 spans 14 residues. There are a few counts of this clone. In the original analysis: Scientists estimated how many nucleated cells there were by amplifying reference gene primers. Repertoires were generated with immunoSEQ multiplex PCR, while TCRdb's copy carries only in-frame clones and drops some. The D gene and trimming were derived from the DNA, and the V and J assignments and clone size from that table. The sample contains about 130,000 clones, over 75% of which appear only once.

The sequencing sample was made of peripheral blood. The chain uses TRBV19 and TRBJ1-2; 7 positions agree with TRBD1. The receptor comes from a human donor in a cohort sampled during active COVID-19. The CDR3 DNA follows: TGTGCCAGTAGTATAAGGGGGCGCACCTATGGCTACACCTTC. It specifies CASSIRGRTYGYTF. Full variable domain (missing parts from reference TRBV19 and TRBJ1-2): DGGITQSPKYLFRKEGQNVTLSCEQNLNHDAMYWYRQDPGQGLRLIYYSQIVNDFQKGDIAEGYSVSREKKESFPLTVTSAQKNPTAFYLCASSIRGRTYGYTFGSGTRLTVV.